The T cell receptor (beta chain) under discussion was sequenced for a study of T cells in localized non-small cell lung cancer. Whole-study results and caveats: Adjacent lung held a median roughly 50 of the top 100 tumor clones.

In its sample, this clone was seen a few times. Its matching antigen is unknown. Clones were sequenced by immunoSEQ multiplex PCR, and TCRdb holds only the in-frame ones, with some missing. The sample consists of under 15,000 clones, about 28% of them appearing once. This CDR3 is 13 amino acids long. Trimming left V 5 bases short and J 6 bases short, with 10 bases between. This TCR was recovered from a female donor at least 60 years old with stage I lung adenocarcinoma. The chain has TRBV7-1 and TRBJ2-2; D is perhaps TRBD2 (6 bases). TRBV7-1 is known as an ORF, though its function is uncertain. The material was lung tumor tissue, obtained before any cancer treatment. For the CDR3, the DNA is TGTGCCAGCAGCCAGACTAGTTCCGGGGAGCTGTTTTTT. Encoded protein: CASSQTSSGELFF.